This entry concerns a single T cell receptor beta chain. The antigen it recognizes is unknown. The input lacks base qualities; no much larger clone sits a single base away. This entry is derived from a study of PD-1 blockade in classical Hodgkin lymphoma (dated by TCRdb to between 2020 and 2021). Study-wide context: Nivolumab dosing was 3 mg/kg intravenously every 2 weeks, continuing until either disease progression or unacceptable toxicity. A peripheral blood immune signature of response to PD-1 blockade in classical Hodgkin lymphoma was defined using TCR beta sequencing and CyTOF. Broad study findings and their caveats: Baseline TCR diversity was reported to be lower in newly diagnosed patients than in healthy donors and to be lower still in relapsed/refractory patients. Baseline diversity similar to that of newly diagnosed patients was observed in trial patients achieving complete response, whereas significantly lower diversity was observed in partial responders and progressors. A significant rise by C4D1 was seen in CD4+ but not CD8+ TCR diversity (p=0.0027 vs p=0.16), with the rise being most apparent in complete responders (p=0.02). Diversity was lower in patients who began nivolumab less than 1 year after ASCT, so these patients were left out of later analyses to avoid confounding by immune reconstitution. The study was limited to a single clinical trial cohort, and causes of repertoire differences, possibly disease activity or prior therapy, remained undefined.

Read against the paper, the sample's time point label means: cycle 2 day 1 (C2D1) of nivolumab. All trial patients had relapsed after autologous stem cell transplantation, with cohorts A, B and C differing in prior brentuximab vedotin exposure. The trial cohort comprised fewer than 65 patients with relapsed/refractory classical Hodgkin lymphoma whose best overall responses were complete response, partial response or progressive disease. Single-agent nivolumab was administered to trial patients in the multi-cohort phase II CheckMate 205 trial. An independent review committee assessed best overall response using the 2007 International Working Group response criteria. Trial PBMCs were collected just before the start of nivolumab (C1D1) and during therapy at cycle 2 day 1 and cycle 4 day 1. Peripheral blood was collected in 8 mL Vacutainer Cell Preparation Tubes, from which PBMCs were isolated by centrifugation and then cryopreserved.

The Qiagen DNeasy kit was used to extract genomic DNA from unsorted PBMCs and from the negatively selected CD4+ and CD8+ fractions. Using primers that anneal to V and J segments, immunoSEQ multiplex PCR amplified the TCR beta CDR3 regions. A synthetic immune receptor repertoire was used to minimize amplification bias, and any residual bias was removed computationally once sequencing was done. Regarding the original processing steps: Repertoire diversity was quantified as the Shannon entropy index using custom Python scripts. Unsorted, CD4+ and CD8+ repertoires were analyzed separately, except for combined analyses in which CD4+ and CD8+ sequences were merged in silico. Clonal expansion was defined as at least a 2-fold frequency increase after treatment relative to C1D1, with a pseudocount of 0.5 for undetected baseline clones. Singleton clones were defined as clones with 0 or 1 copy at C1D1, and non-singleton clones were defined as clones with 2 or more copies. Clones expanded in unsorted samples were annotated as CD4+, CD8+ or unknown by matching protein sequences in sorted samples from the same patient. Wilcoxon tests on paired samples were used to test diversity changes from C1D1 to C4D1. The table was pulled from immuneACCESS by TCRdb, which kept in-frame rearrangements only. Such tables lose some clones; where checked, under half of the loss comes from unresolved V genes, and the rest has no known cause. V, J and clone size derive from that table, while D and trimming were established from the DNA sequence. The sample table shows about 110,000 clones, and 80% to 90% are seen once. The ten largest clones represent less than 20% of the sample.

V is clipped by 5 bases and J by 2 bases, and the sequence between their germline boundaries is 21 bases long. The germline V gene encodes CDR1 SSHAT and CDR2 FNYEAQ (reference sequence). The CDR3 spans 17 residues, from the cysteine through the phenylalanine. The retained sequence is limited to the CDR3, 51 bases, with the frame set at the first base. The sample here was peripheral blood mononuclear cells (PBMCs), taken before the second cycle of nivolumab. Recombination connected TRBV7-7 to TRBJ2-5, with the D call tentatively TRBD1 or TRBD2, each fitting 7 bases. This receptor was taken from a human donor with classical Hodgkin lymphoma. The nucleotide sequence reads TGTGCCAGCAGCCCACGCTTGGGGCAGGGGGGGCAAGAGACCCAGTACTTC. Its translation is CASSPRLGQGGQETQYF. The variable domain in full, with residues beyond the CDR3 obtained from the reference TRBV7-7 and TRBJ2-5 genes, is GAGVSQSPRYKVTKRGQDVTLRCDPISSHATLYWYQQALGQGPEFLTYFNYEAQPDKSGLPSDRFSAERPEGSISTLTIQRTEQRDSAMYRCASSPRLGQGGQETQYFGPGTRLLVL.